Listed below are T cell receptor beta chains from one sample, sequenced in a study of T cell responses to AZD1222 COVID-19 vaccine. The table came from immunoSEQ multiplex PCR; TCRdb's copy has only in-frame clones and leaves some out. The profile shows 110,000 to 150,000 clones, more than 85% of them singletons. The sample here was peripheral blood, taken on day 0 of AZD1222 vaccination. The receptors originated from an adult in good health. CDR3s include the opening cysteine and the closing phenylalanine or tryptophan. D genes are given only for firm matches. The size of a clone is reported for some rows only, either as once, few or many, or as a class for expanded clones.

j_call | v_call | d_call | clone_size | cdr3_length | cdr3_aa | cdr3_nt
TRBJ2-7 | TRBV28 | TRBD1 | . | 15 | CASSSTGGLSYEQYF | TGTGCCAGCAGTTCCACAGGGGGCCTTTCCTACGAGCAGTACTTC
TRBJ2-1 | TRBV7-3 | TRBD1 | . | 18 | CASSLTPRKGGLYNEQFF | TGTGCCAGCAGCTTAACTCCCCGCAAAGGGGGCCTCTACAATGAGCAGTTCTTC
TRBJ2-2 | TRBV12-3/TRBV12-4 | . | few | 13 | CASRGQNTGELFF | TGTGCCAGCAGGGGCCAGAACACCGGGGAGCTGTTTTTT
TRBJ1-1 | TRBV28 | . | . | 13 | CASSLLGGTEAFF | TGTGCCAGCAGTTTATTGGGGGGCACTGAAGCTTTCTTT
TRBJ2-3 | TRBV7-9 | . | . | 15 | CASSLARGNTDTQYF | TGTGCCAGCAGCTTAGCTAGGGGGAACACAGATACGCAGTATTTT
TRBJ2-1 | TRBV11-3 | TRBD2 | . | 17 | CASSNQASGGAANEQFF | TGTGCCAGCAGCAATCAAGCCAGCGGGGGAGCTGCCAATGAGCAGTTCTTC
TRBJ1-2 | TRBV27 | . | . | 14 | CASSSAIKSYGYTF | TGTGCCAGCAGTTCCGCAATCAAGAGCTATGGCTACACCTTC
TRBJ2-7 | TRBV30 | . | . | 12 | CAWGTSEYEQYF | TGTGCCTGGGGGACATCAGAATACGAGCAGTACTTC
TRBJ1-4 | TRBV7-8 | . | . | 11 | CASSLDARLFF | TGTGCCAGCAGCTTAGATGCGAGATTGTTTTTT
TRBJ1-5 | TRBV21-1 | . | . | 12 | CASNRLDQPQHF | TGTGCCAGCAACAGGTTGGATCAGCCCCAGCATTTT
TRBJ1-5 | TRBV28 | TRBD1 | . | 13 | CAIRQGINQPQHF | TGTGCCATTAGACAGGGGATCAATCAGCCCCAGCATTTT
TRBJ1-1 | TRBV19 | TRBD1 | . | 14 | CASSMGTGPTEAFF | TGTGCCAGTAGTATGGGGACAGGGCCCACTGAAGCTTTCTTT
TRBJ2-5 | TRBV24-1 | . | . | 16 | CATSVGRGPSQETQYF | TGTGCCACCAGTGTAGGGCGGGGACCGAGTCAAGAGACCCAGTACTTC
TRBJ1-2 | TRBV5-1 | . | . | 16 | CASSLAGGGIGYGYTF | TGCGCCAGCAGCTTGGCTGGAGGGGGAATCGGTTATGGCTACACCTTC
TRBJ1-4 | TRBV6-5 | . | once | 14 | CASSYSGRNEKLFF | TGTGCCAGCAGTTACTCGGGACGCAATGAAAAACTGTTTTTT
TRBJ2-7 | TRBV6-5 | . | . | 13 | CASSYSISYEQYF | TGTGCCAGCAGTTACTCGATCTCCTACGAGCAGTACTTC
TRBJ2-2 | TRBV18 | TRBD1 | . | 18 | CASSPPGQGAPNTGELFF | TGTGCCAGCTCACCACCGGGACAGGGGGCGCCGAACACCGGGGAGCTGTTTTTT
TRBJ1-2 | TRBV12-3/TRBV12-4 | . | . | 11 | CASSDAAGYTF | TGTGCCAGCTCCGACGCCGCTGGCTACACCTTC
TRBJ2-7 | TRBV4-1 | . | . | 13 | CASSQGRVYEQYF | TGCGCCAGCTCTCAGGGAAGGGTCTACGAGCAGTACTTC
TRBJ1-1 | TRBV28 | . | . | 11 | CAVRENTEAFF | TGTGCGGTAAGGGAGAACACTGAAGCTTTCTTT
TRBJ1-6 | TRBV9 | TRBD1 | few | 14 | CASSVGQYNSPLHF | TGTGCCAGCAGCGTGGGACAGTATAATTCACCCCTCCACTTT
TRBJ1-3 | TRBV3-1/TRBV3-2 | . | once | 14 | CASSPGTDRNTIYF | TGTGCCAGCAGCCCCGGGACTGATAGAAACACCATATATTTT
TRBJ2-2 | TRBV19 | TRBD1 | . | 14 | CASSRTGYTGELFF | TGTGCCAGTAGCCGGACAGGGTACACCGGGGAGCTGTTTTTT